Shown below are 6 T cell receptor beta chains from a single sample sequenced in a study of cytomegalovirus exposure and HLA in healthy donors. PCR used 60 Vbeta primers and 13 Jbeta primers. Only in-frame clones appear in the TCRdb table, and some are missing; sequencing was by immunoSEQ multiplex PCR. The sample lists under 130,000 clones, roughly 12% seen once, with roughly 16% in the top ten. Sequencing was done on a sample of PBMCs. The origin of the receptors is a man aged 35-49 years in good health and CMV-seropositive.

This clone was detected only a few times. The gene calls are TRBV5-1 and TRBJ2-5; 9 bases line up with TRBD2. CDR1 SGHRS and CDR2 YFSETQ come from the germline V gene. The CDR3 totals 15 residues. V lost 1 base and J lost 5; bases outside the gene matches: 6. CDR3 coding DNA: TGCGCCAGCAGCTTGCTGCGGGAGGGCGCGGAGACCCAGTACTTC. Amino acid sequence: CASSLLREGAETQYF.

This chain uses TRBV7-8 with TRBJ1-6, with D unresolved. The V end was cut by 5 bases, the J end by 3 bases, with 11 bases between. CDR1 and CDR2 from the germline V gene are SGHVS and FQNEAQ. The CDR3 is 15 residues long. CDR3 DNA sequence: TGTGCCAGCAGCCCCACTCGAAGCTATAATTCACCCCTCCACTTT. It translates to CASSPTRSYNSPLHF.

V and J are TRBV5-1 and TRBJ2-2, with D maybe TRBD1 (6 bases). Germline assignment: CDR1 SGHRS and CDR2 YFSETQ. This CDR3 spans 16 amino acids. V lost 0 bases to trimming and J lost 0 bases, with 9 bases between them. The CDR3 DNA is TGCGCCAGCAGCTTGGGGACAGTATCGAACACCGGGGAGCTGTTTTTT. Protein sequence: CASSLGTVSNTGELFF.

The gene calls are TRBV6-5 and TRBJ1-1; weak D call: TRBD1 (5 bases). This CDR3 is built from 14 residues. Germline CDR1 reads MNHEY; CDR2 reads SVGAGI. With 2 bases removed from V and 1 base from J, the gap between germline ends came to 8 bases. Here the CDR3 DNA reads TGTGCCAGCAGTTACGAAAGGGGGAACACTGAAGCTTTCTTT. It codes for CASSYERGNTEAFF.

This clone came up a few times. This chain uses TRBV29-1 with TRBJ2-3, with D perhaps TRBD2 (6 bases). The germline V and J ends were trimmed by 3 bases and 4 bases, with 11 bases remaining between them. This CDR3 comprises 13 residues. Germline V gene sequence: CDR1 SQVTM, CDR2 ANQGSEA. The chain's CDR3 is CSVDRRVADTQYF. DNA for the CDR3: TGCAGCGTTGATAGGAGGGTTGCAGATACGCAGTATTTT.

CDR3 residues: CASSEPSDRGSVGYTF. The CDR3 DNA reads as TGTGCCAGCAGTGAACCTTCCGACAGGGGGTCGGTTGGCTACACCTTC. This chain connects TRBV28 to TRBJ1-2; 9 bases map to TRBD1. J was trimmed by 7 bases and V by 5 bases; bases with no gene match: 14. Germline V gives CDR1 MDHEN, CDR2 SYDVKM. CDR3 length equals 16 residues.